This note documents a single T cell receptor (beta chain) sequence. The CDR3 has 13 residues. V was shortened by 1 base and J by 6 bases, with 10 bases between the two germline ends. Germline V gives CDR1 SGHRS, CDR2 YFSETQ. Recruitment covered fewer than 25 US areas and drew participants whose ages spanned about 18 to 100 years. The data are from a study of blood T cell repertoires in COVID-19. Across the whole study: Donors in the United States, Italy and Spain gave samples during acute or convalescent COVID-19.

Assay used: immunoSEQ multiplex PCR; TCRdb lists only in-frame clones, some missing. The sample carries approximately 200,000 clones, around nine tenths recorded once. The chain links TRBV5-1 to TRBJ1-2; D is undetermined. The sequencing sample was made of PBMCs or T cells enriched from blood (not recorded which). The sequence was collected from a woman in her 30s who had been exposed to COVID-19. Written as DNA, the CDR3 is TGCGCCAGCAGCTTGTCTTCCCTCCATGGCTACACCTTC. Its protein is CASSLSSLHGYTF.